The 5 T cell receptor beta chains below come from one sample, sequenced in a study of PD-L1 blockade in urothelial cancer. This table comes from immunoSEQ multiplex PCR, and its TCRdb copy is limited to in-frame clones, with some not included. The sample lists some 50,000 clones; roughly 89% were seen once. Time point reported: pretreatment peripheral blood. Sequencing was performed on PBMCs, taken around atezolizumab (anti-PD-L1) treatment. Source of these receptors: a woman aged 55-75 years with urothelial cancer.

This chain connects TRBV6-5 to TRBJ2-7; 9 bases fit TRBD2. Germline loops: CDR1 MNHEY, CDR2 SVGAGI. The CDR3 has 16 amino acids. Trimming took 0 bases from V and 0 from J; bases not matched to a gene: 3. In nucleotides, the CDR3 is TGTGCCAGCAGTTACTCCCTAGCGGGAAGCTCCTACGAGCAGTACTTC. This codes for CASSYSLAGSSYEQYF.

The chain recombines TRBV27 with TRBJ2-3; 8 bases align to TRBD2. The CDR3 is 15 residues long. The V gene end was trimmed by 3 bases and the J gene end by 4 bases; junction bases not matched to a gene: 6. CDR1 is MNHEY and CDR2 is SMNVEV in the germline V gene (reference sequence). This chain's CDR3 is CASSFLAGLADTQYF. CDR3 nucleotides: TGTGCCAGCAGTTTCTTAGCGGGGCTCGCAGATACGCAGTATTTT.

The CDR3, as DNA: TGTGCCAGCAGTTACCAGCGGCTTCTCGAAGGCGAGCAGTACTTC. It encodes CASSYQRLLEGEQYF. The rearrangement uses TRBV6-5 and TRBJ2-7; D might be TRBD2 (5 bases). This CDR3 has 15 amino acids. From germline, CDR1 is MNHEY and CDR2 SVGAGI. The V gene lost 2 bases and the J gene lost 6 bases, with 17 bases spanning the gap.

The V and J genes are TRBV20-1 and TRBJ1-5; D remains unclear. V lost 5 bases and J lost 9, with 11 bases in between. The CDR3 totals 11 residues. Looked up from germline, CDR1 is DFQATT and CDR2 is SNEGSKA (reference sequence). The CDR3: CSASTSSPQHF. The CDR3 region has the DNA TGCAGTGCTTCGACTAGTTCGCCCCAGCATTTT.

The CDR3 region is CASTAGAYNEQFF. The DNA of the CDR3 is TGTGCCAGCACTGCGGGGGCTTACAATGAGCAGTTCTTC. The chain employs TRBV28 and TRBJ2-1, with a tentative D call TRBD2 (7 bases). The V gene's germline CDR1 is MDHEN and CDR2 SYDVKM. V shed 7 bases and J shed 4 bases, with 11 bases lying between them. The CDR3 extends over 13 amino acids.